Shown below are 32 T cell receptor beta chains from a single sample sequenced in a study of blood T cell dynamics during melanoma immunotherapy. The protocol was immunoSEQ multiplex PCR, while the TCRdb copy is restricted to in-frame clones and leaves out a portion. This sample carries approximately 15,000 clones, roughly four fifths of them seen once, and the ten largest clones take around 8%. Regarding time point: pre-treatment baseline. The specimen was blood, collected from a patient treated with checkpoint blockade. The receptors here all came from a human donor with melanoma.

The V call is TRBV2, the J call TRBJ1-3; D not resolved. Trimming shortened V by 8 bases and J by 0 bases, and 14 bases separated the two germline ends. This CDR3 comprises 15 residues. Germline lookup yields CDR1 SNHLY and CDR2 FYNNEI. CDR3 protein: CASVPRRDSGNTIYF. In DNA form, the CDR3 reads TGTGCCAGCGTCCCCCGGCGAGACTCTGGAAACACCATATATTTT.

The gene calls are TRBV5-4 and TRBJ2-3; D is undetermined. Germline CDR1 reads SGHNT; CDR2 reads YYREEE (reference sequence). The CDR3 consists of 12 residues. Trimming took 3 bases from V and 6 from J, leaving 8 bases between them. This CDR3 reads CASSSVSDTQYF. The CDR3 region has the DNA TGTGCCAGCAGCTCCGTATCTGATACGCAGTATTTT.

The rearrangement uses TRBV7-9 and TRBJ2-2, with D possibly matching TRBD1 (5 bases). The CDR3 covers 15 residues. The germline V and J ends were trimmed by 7 bases and 5 bases, with 17 bases remaining between them. Germline-derived CDR1 and CDR2 are SEHNR and FQNEAQ (reference sequence). The chain's CDR3 is CASTLGRGFTGELFF. DNA for the CDR3: TGTGCCAGCACCCTGGGTAGGGGCTTTACCGGGGAGCTGTTTTTT.

This clone was found once. The chain couples TRBV2 to TRBJ2-2; no reliable D call. V lost 8 bases to trimming and J lost 1 base, with 11 bases between them. Looked up from germline, CDR1 is SNHLY and CDR2 is FYNNEI. The CDR3 loop spans 14 amino acids. The CDR3 coding sequence is TGTGCCAGCGTCAGAAAGGGGAACACCGGGGAGCTGTTTTTT. Amino acids: CASVRKGNTGELFF.

This clone appeared a single time. The chain has TRBV5-6 and TRBJ2-5; possibly TRBD1 for D (6 bases). This CDR3 has 13 residues. The ends were cut back, 5 bases at V and 1 base at J, with 9 bases in the middle. Germline V gene lookup returns CDR1 SGHDT and CDR2 YYEEEE. In nucleotides, the CDR3 is TGTGCCAGCAGGATGGACAGCCAAGAGACCCAGTACTTC. Residues: CASRMDSQETQYF.

This chain connects TRBV6-6 to TRBJ2-7; no clear D. This CDR3 has 14 amino acids. The V end lost 7 bases, the J end lost 5 bases, and 18 bases lay between the germline ends. Germline V gives CDR1 MNHNY, CDR2 SVGAGI (reference sequence). The CDR3 region is CASTTRQLYDEQYF. CDR3 coding DNA: TGTGCCAGCACCACGCGGCAGCTCTATGACGAGCAGTACTTC.

The chain employs TRBV12-5 and TRBJ2-7; 10 nucleotides line up with TRBD2. The V gene's germline CDR1 is LGHNT and CDR2 FRNRAP. The CDR3 spans 14 residues. With V trimmed by 3 bases and J by 4 bases, 3 bases remained unmatched. The CDR3 reads CASGFSGREYEQYF. The CDR3 DNA is TGTGCTAGTGGTTTCAGCGGGAGGGAGTACGAGCAGTACTTC.

The chain has TRBV6-4 and TRBJ2-3, with 7 bases aligning to TRBD2. Germline V CDR1 and CDR2: MRHNA, SNTAGT. The junction had 6 bases not matched to a gene; V was cut back by 3 bases and J by 6 bases. The CDR3 runs 14 residues. CDR3 sequence reads: CASSESGGRDTQYF. In DNA, the CDR3 is TGTGCCAGCAGTGAATCGGGGGGTAGGGATACGCAGTATTTT.

Relative to its sample, this clone is medium-sized (0.01 to 0.1%). The chain uses TRBV19 and TRBJ1-4; 7 bases align to TRBD1. The CDR3 totals 15 residues. Per germline, CDR1 LNHDA and CDR2 SQIVND (reference sequence). The V and J ends lost 5 bases and 4 bases, in that order; junction bases with no gene match: 7. The DNA of the CDR3 is TGTGCCAGTAGTCTTGGACAGGCTGATAATGAAAAACTGTTTTTT. This sequence encodes CASSLGQADNEKLFF.

The chain links TRBV7-3 to TRBJ2-6, with D hard to call. Deletions cut 5 bases from V and 3 bases from J, with 14 bases between. The CDR3 extends over 16 amino acids. Germline CDR1 SGHTA, CDR2 FQGTGA. CDR3 bases: TGTGCCAGCAGCAAACCAAAGGGCGGTGGGGCCAACGTCCTGACTTTC. As protein: CASSKPKGGGANVLTF.

The V and J genes are TRBV2 and TRBJ1-2, with TRBD1 matching 7 bases. The CDR3 sequence is 14 residues long. Trimming at V came to 6 bases and at J to 5 bases, leaving 9 bases not matched to a gene. Per germline, CDR1 SNHLY and CDR2 FYNNEI. The CDR3 region is CASRETGEKYGYTF. In DNA, the CDR3 is TGTGCCAGCAGGGAAACAGGGGAGAAGTATGGCTACACCTTC.

The chain couples TRBV12-5 to TRBJ2-2, with 7 bases matching TRBD1. This CDR3 region has 14 residues. The germline V gene has CDR1 LGHNT and CDR2 FRNRAP. Germline trimming cut 7 bases from V and 11 bases from J; bases unmatched to any gene: 13. The CDR3 reads CASAPDRPPNELFF. The CDR3, as DNA: TGTGCTAGTGCCCCGGACAGGCCACCGAACGAGCTGTTTTTT.

In this sample, this clone turned up a few times. The rearrangement joins TRBV29-1 to TRBJ2-5; D might be TRBD1 (5 bases). CDR3 length: 13 amino acids. V lost 3 bases and J lost 9, with 17 bases in between. The germline V gene has CDR1 SQVTM and CDR2 ANQGSEA. CDR3 sequence reads: CSVEIQDQGAQYF. The DNA for the CDR3 is TGCAGCGTTGAGATCCAGGACCAAGGGGCCCAGTACTTC.

The chain combines TRBV30 with TRBJ1-2; 10 bases are shared with TRBD1. Germline V gene data show CDR1 as GTSNPN and CDR2 as SVGIG (reference sequence). V was clipped by 4 bases and J by 6 bases; unmatched bases: 14. The CDR3 loop spans 16 amino acids. The CDR3 loop is CAWTDRQGARLDGYTF. CDR3 nucleotides: TGTGCCTGGACCGACAGACAGGGGGCGCGCTTGGATGGCTACACCTTC.

The rearrangement uses TRBV11-3 and TRBJ2-3; D might be TRBD1 (7 bases). This CDR3 has 16 residues. Trimming took off 5 bases at V and 3 bases at J, with 18 bases between the two ends. CDR1 is SGHNT and CDR2 is YENEEA in the germline V gene. CDR3 coding DNA: TGTGCCAGCAGCCCCGGAGGGGGCGGGGTGACAGATACGCAGTATTTT. Its protein is CASSPGGGGVTDTQYF.

The J gene is TRBJ2-5, the V gene TRBV27; 7 positions agree with TRBD2. Germline CDR1 and CDR2: MNHEY and SMNVEV (reference sequence). The CDR3 sequence is 15 residues long. The J segment lost 2 bases and the V segment lost 4 bases, leaving 7 bases of the junction unmatched. The CDR3 sequence is CASSSLFGGQETQYF. The CDR3 nucleotides read TGTGCCAGCAGTTCCCTGTTCGGGGGGCAAGAGACCCAGTACTTC.

This clone counts as medium-sized. The chain carries TRBV6-1 and TRBJ2-7; D may be TRBD2 (6 bases). CDR3 length: 14 residues. V was clipped by 7 bases and J by 3 bases, with 16 bases between them. Germline values: CDR1 MNHNS, CDR2 SASEGT. This chain's CDR3 is CASMSGSSIYEQYF. The CDR3 DNA reads TGTGCCAGCATGAGCGGGTCCTCTATCTACGAGCAGTACTTC.

The rearrangement joins TRBV7-8 to TRBJ2-2, with D possibly matching TRBD2 (5 bases). The CDR3 extends over 15 amino acids. CDR1 and CDR2 (germline): SGHVS, FQNEAQ. Trimming shortened V by 1 base and J by 0 bases, and 6 bases separated the two germline ends. Written as DNA, the CDR3 is TGTGCCAGCAGCTTAGGAGGGTCGAACACCGGGGAGCTGTTTTTT. This sequence encodes CASSLGGSNTGELFF.

The genes are TRBV9 and TRBJ2-7; D not certain. Germline assignment: CDR1 SGDLS and CDR2 YYNGEE. CDR3 length: 14 residues. Trimming stripped 0 bases from V and 2 bases from J, with 9 bases between. The CDR3 DNA sequence: TGTGCCAGCAGCGTAGCAGGAGATACCTACGAGCAGTACTTC. This gives the protein CASSVAGDTYEQYF.

This clone occurred once. This rearrangement joins TRBV27 to TRBJ2-5, with TRBD1 matching over 9 bases. Trimming removed 6 bases from V and 2 bases from J; junction bases left unmatched: 4. CDR1 is MNHEY and CDR2 is SMNVEV in the germline V gene (reference sequence). This CDR3 has 14 amino acids. CDR3 region: CASRTGGPQETQYF. CDR3 bases: TGTGCCAGCAGGACAGGGGGTCCACAAGAGACCCAGTACTTC.

V usage is TRBV18 and J usage is TRBJ1-1, with 8 bases identical to TRBD1. Trimming removed 2 bases from V and 5 bases from J; junction bases left unmatched: 7. The CDR3 length is 15 residues. Per germline, CDR1 KGHSH and CDR2 LQKENI. CDR3 loop: CASSPIGQGGTEAFF. The CDR3 DNA is TGTGCCAGCTCACCAATCGGACAGGGCGGTACTGAAGCTTTCTTT.

The rearrangement links TRBV29-1 to TRBJ2-5; D may be TRBD2 (5 bases). The CDR3 has 12 residues. Germline CDR1 SQVTM, CDR2 ANQGSEA. The V gene lost 3 bases and the J gene lost 5 bases, with 10 bases spanning the gap. In nucleotides, the CDR3 is TGCAGCGTTGACAGGTGGAGGGAGACCCAGTACTTC. Translating gives CSVDRWRETQYF.

The chain combines TRBV6-4 with TRBJ2-1, with 7 bases identical to TRBD2. The CDR3 covers 15 residues. The junction had 12 bases not matched to a gene; V was cut back by 3 bases and J by 10 bases. Germline CDR1 MRHNA, CDR2 SNTAGT. CDR3 amino acids: CASSESGGPGREQFF. CDR3 DNA sequence: TGTGCCAGCAGTGAGTCGGGAGGTCCCGGCAGGGAGCAGTTCTTC.

This rearrangement joins TRBV28 to TRBJ1-4; 10 bases fit TRBD1. CDR1 is MDHEN, CDR2 SYDVKM, per germline. CDR3 length: 15 residues. V lost 6 bases and J lost 6; bases outside the gene matches: 7. The CDR3 loop is CASSRLGTGDEKLFF. CDR3 coding DNA: TGTGCCAGCAGCCGCCTTGGGACAGGGGATGAAAAACTGTTTTTT.

Comments on this clone: One junction end disagrees with the germline gene, perhaps due to a read error. V is TRBV7-7 and J is TRBJ2-2; D call uncertain. The CDR3 has 15 amino acids. Germline V gives CDR1 SSHAT, CDR2 FNYEAQ (reference sequence). CDR3 loop: CASSLEHTATGELFF. The CDR3 bases are TGTGCTAGCAGCTTAGAGCACACAGCAACCGGGGAGCTGTTTTTT. Full variable domain (outside the CDR3, taken from reference TRBV7-7 and TRBJ2-2): GAGVSQSPRYKVTKRGQDVTLRCDPISSHATLYWYQQALGQGPEFLTYFNYEAQPDKSGLPSDRFSAERPEGSISTLTIQRTEQRDSAMYRCASSLEHTATGELFFGEGSRLTVL.

The chain has TRBV6-5 and TRBJ2-7, with D possibly matching TRBD1 (6 bases). Germline V lookup: CDR1 MNHEY, CDR2 SVGAGI. V was pared by 6 bases and J by 6 bases, with 9 bases between. The CDR3 sequence is 11 residues long. CDR3 sequence reads: CASSQGFEQYF. The DNA for the CDR3 is TGTGCCAGCAGCCAGGGGTTCGAGCAGTACTTC.

J is TRBJ2-2 and V is TRBV9, with D maybe TRBD2 (6 bases). This CDR3 is 15 amino acids long. Germline V gene lookup returns CDR1 SGDLS and CDR2 YYNGEE. V was trimmed by 6 bases and J by 0 bases, leaving 12 bases between them. Written as DNA, the CDR3 is TGTGCCAGCACGGGGCGGGACGCGAACACCGGGGAGCTGTTTTTT. It encodes CASTGRDANTGELFF.

The chain is built from TRBV28 and TRBJ1-5, with 7 nucleotides matching TRBD1. The ends lost 5 bases at V and 6 bases at J; junction bases unmatched: 10. CDR1 and CDR2 from the germline V gene are MDHEN and SYDVKM. The CDR3 spans 15 residues. DNA of the CDR3: TGTGCCAGCAGTCCCACAGGGGCGCGGGGTCAGCCCCAGCATTTT. Translation gives CASSPTGARGQPQHF. Drawing the rest from reference TRBV28 and TRBJ1-5, the complete variable domain is DVKVTQSSRYLVKRTGEKVFLECVQDMDHENMFWYRQDPGLGLRLIYFSYDVKMKEKGDIPEGYSVSREKKERFSLILESASTNQTSMYLCASSPTGARGQPQHFGDGTRLSIL.

A single count supports this clone. This chain uses TRBV7-2 with TRBJ2-5; D remains ambiguous. This CDR3 contains 13 residues. The V and J ends lost 1 base and 2 bases respectively, with 5 bases between them. CDR1 is SGHTA and CDR2 is FQGNSA in the germline V gene. CDR3 residues: CASSLGLQETQYF. As DNA, the CDR3 is TGTGCCAGCAGCTTAGGATTACAAGAGACCCAGTACTTC.

The rearrangement links TRBV30 to TRBJ1-6; 8 bases map to TRBD1. After removal of 1 base from V and 4 bases from J, the junction contained 0 bases not matched to a gene. CDR3 length: 14 amino acids. From germline, CDR1 is GTSNPN and CDR2 SVGIG (reference sequence). This CDR3 reads CAWSGDRYNSPLHF. CDR3 bases: TGTGCCTGGAGTGGGGACAGGTATAATTCACCCCTCCACTTT.

The genes are TRBV9 and TRBJ2-1, with D possibly matching TRBD2 (6 bases). Germline CDR1 and CDR2: SGDLS and YYNGEE. Deletions cut 3 bases from V and 1 base from J, with 14 bases between. The CDR3 loop spans 16 amino acids. In DNA, the CDR3 is TGTGCCAGCAGCGGGTCGTGGGGGAGGTCCTACAATGAGCAGTTCTTC. Its protein product is CASSGSWGRSYNEQFF.

The rearrangement joins TRBV2 to TRBJ2-2, with 9 bases matching TRBD2. From germline, CDR1 is SNHLY and CDR2 FYNNEI. The CDR3 is 16 residues long. The ends lost 0 bases at V and 4 bases at J; junction bases unmatched: 3. The CDR3 sequence: CASSEASGSPTGELFF. The CDR3 region has the DNA TGTGCCAGCAGTGAAGCTAGCGGGAGTCCCACCGGGGAGCTGTTTTTT. Full variable domain (outside the CDR3, taken from reference TRBV2 and TRBJ2-2): EPEVTQTPSHQVTQMGQEVILRCVPISNHLYFYWYRQILGQKVEFLVSFYNNEISEKSEIFDDQFSVERPDGSNFTLKIRSTKLEDSAMYFCASSEASGSPTGELFFGEGSRLTVL.